These T cell receptor beta chains were read from a single sample in a study of blood T cell repertoires in COVID-19. Profiling relied on immunoSEQ multiplex PCR, and the TCRdb table lists in-frame clones only, not all of them. The sample shows about 98,000 clones, around 85% of them seen only once. Sequencing was carried out using peripheral blood. The receptors shown here come from a woman older than 75 with acute or convalescent COVID-19. The CDR3 runs from the conserved cysteine through the conserved F or W. D genes are given only for firm matches. Size is stated for part of the rows, as once, few or many counts, or as a class when the clone is expanded.

abundance | d_gene | j_gene | v_gene | CDR3nt | CDR3aa
NA | TRBD1 | TRBJ1-2 | TRBV27 | TGTGCCAGCAGTCTCCACAGGGGAGAGGTGGATGGCTACACCTTC | CASSLHRGEVDGYTF
NA | TRBD2 | TRBJ2-1 | TRBV5-4 | TGTGCCAGCAGCATAGCGGGGGATTACAATGAGCAGTTCTTC | CASSIAGDYNEQFF
NA | NA | TRBJ1-5 | TRBV5-1 | TGCGCCAGCAGCTTGGTAGGGAGTAGCAATCAGCCCCAGCATTTT | CASSLVGSSNQPQHF
NA | TRBD1 | TRBJ1-6 | TRBV2 | TGTGCCAGCAGGGGGACAGGGGTGTTGTCCTATAATTCACCCCTCCACTTT | CASRGTGVLSYNSPLHF
NA | TRBD1 | TRBJ2-1 | TRBV6-5 | TGTGCCAGCAGTAGACAGGGCAATGAGCAGTTCTTC | CASSRQGNEQFF
NA | NA | TRBJ2-3 | TRBV27 | TGTGCCAGCAGCCTCGGGACTTCTAGCACAGATACGCAGTATTTT | CASSLGTSSTDTQYF
NA | TRBD1 | TRBJ1-2 | TRBV14 | TGTGCCAGCAGCCTGGACAGGGGCTATGGCTACACCTTC | CASSLDRGYGYTF
NA | NA | TRBJ1-2 | TRBV5-1 | TGCGCCAGCAGCCTGCAGCCTATCGGGACATTTTTTTCCGGCTACACCTTC | CASSLQPIGTFFSGYTF
NA | NA | TRBJ1-1 | TRBV4-3 | TGCGCCAGCAGCCAAGCCTTGGGGGCAACCAAGAACACTGAAGCTTTCTTT | CASSQALGATKNTEAFF
NA | TRBD2 | TRBJ2-1 | TRBV5-1 | TGCGCCAGCAGCTTTGTGACTAGCGGAGCTTATGAGCAGTTCTTC | CASSFVTSGAYEQFF
few | TRBD1 | TRBJ1-4 | TRBV2 | TGTGCCAGCAGACAAACAGGGGGGATAACTAATGAAAAACTGTTTTTT | CASRQTGGITNEKLFF
NA | NA | TRBJ2-2 | TRBV5-6 | TGTGCCAGCAGCTTCGGACAGCCGAACACCGGGGAGCTGTTTTTT | CASSFGQPNTGELFF
once | NA | TRBJ1-2 | TRBV4-1 | TGCGCCAGCAGCCAAGCCGACAGCCCCTATGGCTACACCTTC | CASSQADSPYGYTF
NA | TRBD1 | TRBJ1-5 | TRBV2 | TGTGCCAGCAGTGAAAGAGGGACAGGGGGCTCGGCCCAGCATTTT | CASSERGTGGSAQHF
NA | TRBD2 | TRBJ2-5 | TRBV27 | TGTGCCAGCAGTTCCGGACTAGCGGGGGTGACCCAGTACTTC | CASSSGLAGVTQYF
NA | TRBD1 | TRBJ1-2 | TRBV2 | TGTGCCAGCAGTCAACAGGGGCGTAGCTATGGCTACACCTTC | CASSQQGRSYGYTF
NA | NA | TRBJ1-2 | TRBV6-5 | TGTGCCAGCAGTTACGGTTCAACGGACTATGGCTACACCTTC | CASSYGSTDYGYTF
NA | NA | TRBJ1-2 | TRBV5-4 | TGTGCCAGCAGCCTTCCTCCTACAGGAACCTATGGCTACACCTTC | CASSLPPTGTYGYTF
NA | NA | TRBJ2-7 | TRBV27 | TGTGCCAGCAGTTTAAGGTCCCCCCGGGGGAGCTCCTACGAGCAGTACTTC | CASSLRSPRGSSYEQYF
few | TRBD2 | TRBJ2-5 | TRBV28 | TGTGCCAGCAGCCTTAGCGGGGGGGCCTTGGAGACCCAGTACTTC | CASSLSGGALETQYF
NA | NA | TRBJ1-1 | TRBV28 | TGTGCCAGCAGTACCATATCAGGGAAATTCCTGAACACTGAAGCTTTCTTT | CASSTISGKFLNTEAFF
NA | NA | TRBJ1-2 | TRBV6-2/TRBV6-3 | TGTGCCAGCAGTTCTGCAGGGATAGTGGATGGCTACACCTTC | CASSSAGIVDGYTF
NA | TRBD1 | TRBJ1-6 | TRBV2 | TGTGCCAGCAGTCGGGACAGGGGAAGTTCACCCCTCCACTTT | CASSRDRGSSPLHF
NA | TRBD1 | TRBJ1-5 | TRBV5-6 | TGTGCCAGCAGCTTTGGTCCGACAGGGATGGACAATCAGCCCCAGCATTTT | CASSFGPTGMDNQPQHF
NA | NA | TRBJ1-1 | TRBV5-4 | TGTGCCAGCAGCCCCGGGTGGGGACAACCGAACACTGAAGCTTTCTTT | CASSPGWGQPNTEAFF
medium-sized | NA | TRBJ1-6 | TRBV3-1/TRBV3-2 | TGTGCCAGCAGCCATAATCGGGATTCACCCCTCCACTTT | CASSHNRDSPLHF
many | TRBD1 | TRBJ2-7 | TRBV11-1 | TGTGCCAGCAGCTTAGAGGGACAGAGCTCCTACGAGCAGTACTTC | CASSLEGQSSYEQYF
once | NA | TRBJ1-2 | TRBV7-8 | TGTGCCAGCAGCTCCGAAGGGGGGGCAGGGGCCTCTTCTGGCTACACCTTC | CASSSEGGAGASSGYTF
NA | TRBD2 | TRBJ2-5 | TRBV18 | TGTGCCAGCTCACCAGCGCTAGCGGGGGGCCACGGGGAGACCCAGTACTTC | CASSPALAGGHGETQYF
NA | NA | TRBJ1-4 | TRBV12-3/TRBV12-4 | TGTGCCAGCAGTTTGAGGACAGCCGAAAAACTGTTTTTT | CASSLRTAEKLFF
NA | NA | TRBJ1-1 | TRBV5-1 | TGCGCCAGCAGCTTGGGTTTGGAGATGAACACTGAAGCTTTCTTT | CASSLGLEMNTEAFF
NA | TRBD1 | TRBJ2-3 | TRBV7-3 | TGTGCCAGCAGCCAAATAGGACAGGGGGCGCGAGATACGCAGTATTTT | CASSQIGQGARDTQYF
NA | TRBD1 | TRBJ2-7 | TRBV28 | TGTGCCAGCGAACGGGACAGGGTGGGGCAGTACTTC | CASERDRVGQYF
NA | NA | TRBJ2-2 | TRBV29-1 | TGCAGCGTTGACAGGAACACCGGGGAGCTGTTTTTT | CSVDRNTGELFF
NA | NA | TRBJ1-5 | TRBV28 | TGTGCCAGCAGACAAAACCCGAATCAGCCCCAGCATTTT | CASRQNPNQPQHF
few | TRBD1 | TRBJ1-1 | TRBV2 | TGTGCCAGCAACCCTAGGGGGCAGAACACTGAAGCTTTCTTT | CASNPRGQNTEAFF
NA | NA | TRBJ1-1 | TRBV12-3/TRBV12-4 | TGTGCCAGCAGTTTAGGTATCACTGAAGCTTTCTTT | CASSLGITEAFF
NA | TRBD1 | TRBJ2-1 | TRBV15 | TGTGCCACCAGCAGAGATCAACAGGGGGCGGGTGAGCAGTTCTTC | CATSRDQQGAGEQFF
NA | NA | TRBJ1-1 | TRBV5-5 | TGTGCCAGCAGCTTATATCCGAACACTGAAGCTTTCTTT | CASSLYPNTEAFF
NA | NA | TRBJ1-2 | TRBV24-1 | TGTGCCACCAGTGAGTCCGGGGGTGGCTACACCTTC | CATSESGGGYTF
NA | TRBD1 | TRBJ1-5 | TRBV28 | TGTGCCAGCAGTTCCCGGCTGAACAGGGGGTTTATTTTAAATCAGCCCCAGCATTTT | CASSSRLNRGFILNQPQHF
NA | TRBD1 | TRBJ1-1 | TRBV19 | TGTGCCAGTAGTCCCGCCCTTCAGGGGGGGAACACTGAAGCTTTCTTT | CASSPALQGGNTEAFF